Shown below are 6 T cell receptor beta chains from a single sample sequenced in a study of CD8 T cells in Susac syndrome. Random hexamers were used to reverse transcribe the RNA input (about 0.5 to 1 ug). TCRdb redid the calling of the immunoSEQ multiplex PCR reads with MiXCR, one entry per CDR3 protein. The table lists 350,000 to 550,000 distinct CDR3 sequences, about 85% of them singletons. The sample taken for sequencing was CD8+ T cells from PBMCs. Source of these receptors: a human donor with multiple sclerosis.

The chain couples TRBV20-1 to TRBJ1-5; D unresolved. V lost 7 bases to trimming and J lost 4 bases, with 14 bases between them. There are 13 residues in the CDR3. The germline CDR1 and CDR2 sequences are DFQATT and SNEGSKA (reference sequence). The CDR3 here is CSVLKRGNQPQHF. For the CDR3, the DNA is TGCAGTGTCCTTAAACGGGGAAATCAGCCCCAGCATTTT.

The rearrangement uses TRBV30 and TRBJ2-1; D gene uncertain. Germline V CDR1 and CDR2: GTSNPN, SVGIG (reference sequence). The CDR3 totals 13 residues. Trimming shortened V by 2 bases and J by 3 bases, and 8 bases separated the two germline ends. Here the CDR3 reads CAWSLVYYNEQFF. CDR3 coding DNA: TGTGCCTGGAGTCTTGTTTACTACAATGAGCAGTTCTTC.

V usage is TRBV20-1 and J usage is TRBJ2-7; 8 nucleotides align to TRBD1. The CDR3 covers 18 residues. V shed 3 bases, J shed 4 bases, and the junction held 20 bases outside the gene matches. Germline-derived CDR1 and CDR2 are DFQATT and SNEGSKA (reference sequence). This CDR3 is CSARDLESQGARMYEQYF. The CDR3 DNA follows: TGCAGTGCTAGGGACCTGGAGTCGCAGGGGGCACGTATGTACGAGCAGTACTTC.

This clonotype was counted once. The chain uses TRBV6-1 and TRBJ1-4; TRBD1 is a possible D gene (6 bases). V lost 8 bases, J lost 0 bases, and 19 bases lay in between. The CDR3 extends over 17 amino acids. Germline-derived CDR1 and CDR2 are MNHNS and SASEGT. CDR3 amino acids: CASSEWDIDATNEKLFF. The CDR3 bases are TGTGCCAGCTCCGAATGGGACATCGATGCAACTAATGAAAAACTGTTTTTT.

The chain is built from TRBV5-1 and TRBJ1-2; TRBD1 is a possible D gene (6 bases). Trimming took 4 bases from V and 2 from J, leaving 33 bases between them. The length of the CDR3 is 21 residues. CDR1 and CDR2 from the germline V gene are SGHRS and YFSETQ. This chain's CDR3 is CASSLPQVEGGDGLWNYGYTF. For the CDR3, the DNA is TGCGCCAGCAGCCTTCCACAGGTCGAAGGGGGAGACGGTTTATGGAACTATGGCTACACCTTC. The complete variable domain, with remaining parts taken from reference TRBV5-1 and TRBJ1-2, reads KAGVTQTPRYLIKTRGQQVTLSCSPISGHRSVSWYQQTPGQGLQFLFEYFSETQRNKGNFPGRFSGRQFSNSRSEMNVSTLELGDSALYLCASSLPQVEGGDGLWNYGYTFGSGTRLTVV.

The CDR3 loop reads CASGLTPGQGLVEQYF. In DNA, the CDR3 is TGTGCTAGTGGTTTGACACCGGGACAGGGTTTAGTCGAGCAGTACTTC. The chain links TRBV12-5 to TRBJ2-7; 9 bases fit TRBD1. Trimming at V came to 2 bases and at J to 6 bases, leaving 11 bases not matched to a gene. The CDR3 loop spans 16 amino acids. Germline V gene data show CDR1 as LGHNT and CDR2 as FRNRAP.